The 27 T cell receptor beta chains below were found in one sample sequenced in a study of blood T cell repertoires in COVID-19. TCRdb keeps only in-frame clones here, not all; method: immunoSEQ multiplex PCR. The sample holds under 250,000 clones; roughly 88% are singletons and the top ten take around 6.5%. Specimen: peripheral blood. The receptors originated from a woman younger than 45 with COVID-19, enrolled during active disease.

CDR3 sequence reads: CATRPGQGSYEQYF. CDR3 DNA sequence: TGTGCCACCCGACCGGGACAGGGCTCCTACGAGCAGTACTTC. The chain carries TRBV10-3 and TRBJ2-7, with 9 bases identical to TRBD1. This CDR3 has 14 amino acids. With V trimmed by 10 bases and J by 0 bases, 7 bases remained unmatched. From germline, CDR1 is ENHRY and CDR2 SYGVKD.

V usage is TRBV6-5 and J usage is TRBJ2-5, with 7 bases lining up with TRBD1. Per germline, CDR1 MNHEY and CDR2 SVGAGI. V shed 7 bases and J 7 bases; nucleotides not matched to a gene: 12. The CDR3 covers 14 residues. The CDR3 nucleotides are TGTGCCAGCACTCCCCGGGACAGCGGATGGACCCAGTACTTC. This sequence encodes CASTPRDSGWTQYF.

This clone was recorded once. The chain couples TRBV30 to TRBJ1-1; D ambiguous. Germline V gene sequence: CDR1 GTSNPN, CDR2 SVGIG (reference sequence). Trimming took 3 bases from V and 4 from J, leaving 15 bases between them. The CDR3 contains 14 residues. The CDR3 region is CAWRKVTEGTEAFF. DNA of the CDR3: TGTGCCTGGAGGAAGGTTACCGAGGGCACTGAAGCTTTCTTT.

The V and J genes are TRBV5-4 and TRBJ1-6; 10 positions agree with TRBD1. CDR3 size: 16 residues. Trimming at V came to 3 bases and at J to 5 bases, leaving 5 bases not matched to a gene. Germline V gene sequence: CDR1 SGHNT, CDR2 YYREEE (reference sequence). As DNA, the CDR3 is TGTGCCAGCAGCTCCGGGACAGGGGCCAATAATTCACCCCTCCACTTT. Protein sequence: CASSSGTGANNSPLHF. Looking up the rest from reference TRBV5-4 and TRBJ1-6 gives the full variable domain: ETGVTQSPTHLIKTRGQQVTLRCSSQSGHNTVSWYQQALGQGPQFIFQYYREEENGRGNFPPRFSGLQFPNYSSELNVNALELDDSALYLCASSSGTGANNSPLHFGNGTRLTVT.

This chain joins TRBV2 and TRBJ1-1; 7 bases agree with TRBD1. The germline V gene encodes CDR1 SNHLY and CDR2 FYNNEI. The CDR3 is made up of 14 amino acids. Germline trimming cut 2 bases from V and 5 bases from J; bases unmatched to any gene: 5. The CDR3: CASSEIGGGTEAFF. CDR3 bases: TGTGCCAGCAGTGAAATAGGGGGCGGGACTGAAGCTTTCTTT.

The CDR3 DNA reads as TGTGCCACCAGCAGGAGCGGGGACCCAAGCTCCTACAATGAGCAGTTCTTC. It yields the protein CATSRSGDPSSYNEQFF. This sequence joins TRBV15 and TRBJ2-1; 7 bases match TRBD2. CDR3 length: 17 residues. The J segment lost 0 bases and the V segment lost 3 bases, leaving 8 bases of the junction unmatched. Germline V lookup: CDR1 LNHNV, CDR2 YYDKDF (reference sequence).

The V call is TRBV24-1, the J call TRBJ2-3; D possibly corresponds to TRBD2 (6 bases). Germline V gene sequence: CDR1 KGHDR, CDR2 SFDVKD. The CDR3 runs to 14 residues. V was pared by 4 bases and J by 7 bases, with 14 bases between. The CDR3 region is CATSEKGTLNTQYF. The CDR3 DNA reads as TGTGCCACCAGTGAGAAAGGGACTCTGAATACGCAGTATTTT.

DNA of the CDR3: TGTGCCAGCAGCTATAGCGGGGGAACGGGGGAGACCCAGTACTTC. Amino acid sequence: CASSYSGGTGETQYF. The rearrangement joins TRBV5-4 to TRBJ2-5; 9 bases line up with TRBD2. CDR3 length equals 15 residues. The trim removed 3 bases at V and 5 bases at J, leaving 8 bases unmatched. Per germline, CDR1 SGHNT and CDR2 YYREEE (reference sequence).

This chain joins TRBV6-2 or TRBV6-3 and TRBJ2-7; D gene uncertain. Trimming cost V 5 bases and J 4 bases, with 15 bases left between them. Looked up from germline, CDR1 is MNHEY and CDR2 is SVGEGT. This CDR3 region has 14 residues. This chain's CDR3 is CASSPPLEMYEQYV. CDR3 sequence (DNA): TGTGCCAGCAGTCCACCACTTGAGATGTACGAGCAGTACGTC.

This clone showed up just once. The chain is built from TRBV18 and TRBJ2-3; 14 bases are a match to TRBD2. The ends lost 1 base at V and 6 bases at J; junction bases unmatched: 9. Looked up from germline, CDR1 is KGHSH and CDR2 is LQKENI. CDR3 length: 18 amino acids. CDR3 sequence (DNA): TGTGCCAGCTCACCACTCCCAGGACTAGCGGGGGGACCCGATACGCAGTATTTT. It codes for CASSPLPGLAGGPDTQYF.

V and J are TRBV7-2 and TRBJ1-1; 10 bases align to TRBD1. V lost 5 bases to trimming and J lost 3 bases; unmatched junction nucleotides: 9. The germline V gene encodes CDR1 SGHTA and CDR2 FQGNSA. The length of the CDR3 is 16 residues. The chain's CDR3 is CASSPGTGEGYTEAFF. DNA for the CDR3: TGTGCCAGCAGCCCCGGGACAGGGGAAGGATACACTGAAGCTTTCTTT.

The chain couples TRBV3-1 (or the pseudogene TRBV3-2) to TRBJ2-2, with a possible D match to TRBD2 (6 bases). The CDR3 covers 19 residues. V was pared by 0 bases and J by 7 bases, with 24 bases between. CDR1 and CDR2 (germline): LGHDT, YNNKEL (reference sequence). CDR3 loop: CASSQEGGGSPLLGGELFF. CDR3 in DNA: TGTGCCAGCAGCCAAGAGGGAGGAGGGAGCCCCCTCTTAGGCGGGGAGCTGTTTTTT.

This chain uses TRBV7-8 with TRBJ2-7, with TRBD1 matching over 8 bases. This CDR3 is 15 amino acids long. The junction had 5 bases not matched to a gene; V was cut back by 1 base and J by 3 bases. Germline V CDR1 and CDR2: SGHVS, FQNEAQ. Written as DNA, the CDR3 is TGTGCCAGCAGCTTAGTGACAGGGGTAAGCTACGAGCAGTACTTC. It translates to CASSLVTGVSYEQYF.

J is TRBJ2-7 and V is TRBV11-2; weak D call: TRBD1 (5 bases). Trimming pared 1 base from V and 1 base from J, leaving 11 bases between. This CDR3 region has 15 residues. The V gene's germline CDR1 is SGHAT and CDR2 FQNNGV. The CDR3 loop is CASSLGGGVSYEQYF. CDR3 DNA: TGTGCCAGCAGCTTAGGGGGCGGAGTTTCCTACGAGCAGTACTTC.

V is TRBV27 and J is TRBJ1-5, with D uncertain. Trimming took off 5 bases at V and 4 bases at J, with 12 bases between the two ends. The CDR3 has 14 amino acids. Germline CDR1 MNHEY, CDR2 SMNVEV (reference sequence). The CDR3 DNA is TGTGCCAGCAGTGTGAGGAGGGCGAATCAGCCCCAGCATTTT. This codes for CASSVRRANQPQHF.

Written as DNA, the CDR3 is TGCGCCAGCAGCTTGGCCGGACTCCCAGTCACAGATACGCAGTATTTT. This sequence encodes CASSLAGLPVTDTQYF. The rearrangement joins TRBV5-1 to TRBJ2-3; D may be TRBD2 (5 bases). CDR3 length: 16 residues. Germline CDR1 SGHRS, CDR2 YFSETQ. V was shortened by 0 bases and J by 2 bases, with 13 bases between the two germline ends.

The rearrangement links TRBV6-5 to TRBJ2-6; no definite D call. The ends were cut back, 7 bases at V and 0 bases at J, with 7 bases in the middle. CDR3 size: 14 residues. Germline CDR1 reads MNHEY; CDR2 reads SVGAGI. Here the CDR3 reads CASTRSSGANVLTF. The CDR3 coding sequence is TGTGCCAGCACCAGAAGCTCTGGGGCCAACGTCCTGACTTTC.

The rearrangement joins TRBV7-2 to TRBJ1-1, with D unresolved. This CDR3 is 15 amino acids long. Germline assignment: CDR1 SGHTA and CDR2 FQGNSA. V was cut by 1 base and J by 3 bases, with 12 bases left in between. CDR3 in amino acids: CASSLVGGRYTEAFF. The CDR3 DNA sequence: TGTGCCAGCAGCTTAGTAGGCGGCAGATACACTGAAGCTTTCTTT. Together with reference TRBV7-2 and TRBJ1-1, the CDR3 gives the full variable domain: GAGVSQSPSNKVTEKGKDVELRCDPISGHTALYWYRQSLGQGLEFLIYFQGNSAPDKSGLPSDRFSAERTGGSVSTLTIQRTQQEDSAVYLCASSLVGGRYTEAFFGQGTRLTVV.

CDR3 sequence reads: CASSPNGVPNQPQHF. The CDR3 bases are TGTGCCAGCAGCCCTAACGGGGTTCCCAATCAGCCCCAGCATTTT. The genes are TRBV7-2 and TRBJ1-5; D unresolved. CDR1 is SGHTA, CDR2 FQGNSA, per germline. Trimming cost V 5 bases and J 3 bases, with 14 bases left between them. This CDR3 region has 15 residues. Full variable domain (missing parts from reference TRBV7-2 and TRBJ1-5): GAGVSQSPSNKVTEKGKDVELRCDPISGHTALYWYRQSLGQGLEFLIYFQGNSAPDKSGLPSDRFSAERTGGSVSTLTIQRTQQEDSAVYLCASSPNGVPNQPQHFGDGTRLSIL.

The genes are TRBV9 and TRBJ1-1; D is unclear. V gave up 2 bases and J gave up 5 bases, with 10 bases separating them. CDR3 size: 13 residues. The V gene's germline CDR1 is SGDLS and CDR2 YYNGEE. CDR3 sequence (DNA): TGTGCCAGCAGCGTTGAGAGCCTTACTGAAGCTTTCTTT. It is translated as CASSVESLTEAFF.

V usage is TRBV10-3 and J usage is TRBJ1-4, with D possibly TRBD1 on 5 matching bases. CDR3 length: 13 amino acids. Deletions cut 1 base from V and 8 bases from J, with 8 bases between. Germline V gene data show CDR1 as ENHRY and CDR2 as SYGVKD. The CDR3 loop reads CAISELRGEKLFF. As DNA, the CDR3 is TGTGCCATCAGTGAGTTAAGGGGAGAAAAACTGTTTTTT.

The CDR3 DNA sequence: TGCAGCGCCCAGGGGTACACTGAAGCTTTCTTT. Amino acids: CSAQGYTEAFF. The V call is TRBV29-1, the J call TRBJ1-1, with D possibly matching TRBD1 (6 bases). CDR3 length: 11 residues. CDR1 SQVTM and CDR2 ANQGSEA come from the germline V gene. V lost 7 bases, J lost 3 bases, and 9 bases lay in between. The full variable domain, with the rest looked up from reference TRBV29-1 and TRBJ1-1, is SAVISQKPSRDICQRGTSLTIQCQVDSQVTMMFWYRQQPGQSLTLIATANQGSEATYESGFVIDKFPISRPNLTFSTLTVSNMSPEDSSIYLCSAQGYTEAFFGQGTRLTVV.

V usage is TRBV30 and J usage is TRBJ2-2; D is perhaps TRBD1 (6 bases). CDR3 size: 14 residues. Germline-derived CDR1 and CDR2 are GTSNPN and SVGIG (reference sequence). V lost 5 bases, J lost 5 bases, and 15 bases lay in between. For the CDR3, the DNA is TGTGCCTGGGAAGGCCTACAGGGTACCGGGGAGCTGTTTTTT. As protein: CAWEGLQGTGELFF.

The chain joins TRBV2 to TRBJ2-7; D possibly corresponds to TRBD2 (6 bases). CDR3 length: 13 amino acids. V shed 8 bases and J shed 6 bases, with 17 bases lying between them. Per germline, CDR1 SNHLY and CDR2 FYNNEI. CDR3 DNA: TGTGCCAGCCGGAGGGCCCAGGATTCCGAGCAGTACGTC. Amino acid sequence: CASRRAQDSEQYV.

The chain has TRBV28 and TRBJ1-1; D may be TRBD1 (5 bases). Trimming took off 5 bases at V and 1 base at J, with 11 bases between the two ends. CDR1 and CDR2 (germline): MDHEN, SYDVKM. The CDR3 loop spans 14 amino acids. CDR3 in amino acids: CASSTGTRNTEAFF. The CDR3, as DNA: TGTGCCAGCAGTACAGGTACTCGGAACACTGAAGCTTTCTTT.

This clone was detected a few times. The chain uses TRBV7-8 and TRBJ2-7, with D uncertain. The CDR3 runs to 14 residues. The germline gives CDR1 SGHVS, CDR2 FQNEAQ. Trimming stripped 0 bases from V and 1 base from J, with 7 bases between. The CDR3: CASSLAGLSYEQYV. The CDR3 nucleotides are TGTGCCAGCAGCTTAGCCGGTCTTTCCTACGAGCAGTACGTC.

This rearrangement joins TRBV2 to TRBJ2-5, with 13 bases identical to TRBD2. In germline, CDR1 is SNHLY, CDR2 FYNNEI. The CDR3 is made up of 15 amino acids. J gave up 5 bases and V 4 bases, and 4 bases lay outside the gene matches. The CDR3, as DNA: TGTGCCAGCAGTGGGACTAGCGGGAGAGGTGAGACCCAGTACTTC. Its translation is CASSGTSGRGETQYF.